Presented here are 10 T cell receptor beta chains from one specimen sequenced in a study of blood T cell repertoires in COVID-19. Libraries were prepared by immunoSEQ multiplex PCR; TCRdb keeps only in-frame clonotypes and omits some of them. The table lists 200,000 to 250,000 clones, 70% to 90% of them singletons. The sequenced sample was PBMCs or T cells enriched from blood (not recorded which). The receptors were sampled from a woman aged 50 to 60 with acute COVID-19.

The chain joins TRBV12-3 or TRBV12-4 to TRBJ1-1, with D possibly TRBD1 on 6 matching bases. The CDR3 totals 12 residues. The ends were cut back, 1 base at V and 11 bases at J, with 11 bases in the middle. CDR3 coding DNA: TGTGCCAGCAGTTTAGGGAGGACAGAGGCTTTCTTT. Encoded protein: CASSLGRTEAFF.

J is TRBJ1-1 and V is TRBV9; 7 bases are shared with TRBD1. Trimming cost V 4 bases and J 11 bases; bases outside gene matches: 14. Germline V gene sequence: CDR1 SGDLS, CDR2 YYNGEE. CDR3 length: 14 amino acids. In DNA, the CDR3 is TGTGCCAGCAGCCCGACCGGGACAGCTAGCAGGGCTTTCTTT. It is translated as CASSPTGTASRAFF. The variable domain in full, completed from reference TRBV9 and TRBJ1-1, reads DSGVTQTPKHLITATGQRVTLRCSPRSGDLSVYWYQQSLDQGLQFLIQYYNGEERAKGNILERFSAQQFPDLHSELNLSSLELGDSALYFCASSPTGTASRAFFGQGTRLTVV.

V usage is TRBV19 and J usage is TRBJ1-2; 7 bases map to TRBD1. CDR3 length: 14 amino acids. The germline CDR1 and CDR2 sequences are LNHDA and SQIVND (reference sequence). With 6 bases clipped from V and 1 base from J, the junction kept 5 bases outside the gene matches. This CDR3 is CASSRQGSNYGYTF. The CDR3 bases are TGTGCCAGTAGCCGACAGGGAAGTAACTATGGCTACACCTTC.

The rearrangement uses TRBV29-1 and TRBJ2-7, with D possibly being TRBD1 (7 bases). With 7 bases removed from V and 4 bases from J, the gap between germline ends came to 23 bases. In germline, CDR1 is SQVTM, CDR2 ANQGSEA. This CDR3 spans 15 amino acids. DNA of the CDR3: TGCAGCGCGCGTGACAGGGCGGGGATTAATTACGAGCAGTACTTC. Translating gives CSARDRAGINYEQYF.

The chain couples TRBV4-1 to TRBJ1-1; D is perhaps TRBD1 (5 bases). The CDR3 contains 14 residues. V lost 1 base, J lost 6 bases, and 12 bases lay in between. Germline V gives CDR1 MGHRA, CDR2 YSYEKL. The CDR3 is CASSQGQGAAEAFF. CDR3 nucleotide sequence: TGCGCCAGCAGCCAAGGGCAAGGGGCCGCTGAAGCTTTCTTT.

This sequence joins TRBV9 and TRBJ1-3; D not certain. Trimming shortened V by 3 bases and J by 6 bases, and 19 bases separated the two germline ends. This CDR3 has 16 residues. CDR1 SGDLS and CDR2 YYNGEE come from the germline V gene. CDR3 sequence (DNA): TGTGCCAGCAGCGACGAGGGTTTGGTCGACCTAAACACCATATATTTT. It codes for CASSDEGLVDLNTIYF.

The chain combines TRBV19 with TRBJ2-1; D is possibly TRBD2 (6 bases). This CDR3 is built from 15 residues. Germline lookup yields CDR1 LNHDA and CDR2 SQIVND (reference sequence). Trimming cost V 0 bases and J 7 bases, with 13 bases left between them. Here the CDR3 DNA reads TGTGCCAGTAGTATAGATCTGGGCGGGGTAAATGAGCAGTTCTTC. Amino acid sequence: CASSIDLGGVNEQFF. Using reference TRBV19 and TRBJ2-1 for the parts outside the CDR3, the full variable domain is DGGITQSPKYLFRKEGQNVTLSCEQNLNHDAMYWYRQDPGQGLRLIYYSQIVNDFQKGDIAEGYSVSREKKESFPLTVTSAQKNPTAFYLCASSIDLGGVNEQFFGPGTRLTVL.

The chain links TRBV7-8 to TRBJ1-2, with 7 bases identical to TRBD1. The CDR3 covers 17 residues. Germline trimming cut 4 bases from V and 2 bases from J; bases unmatched to any gene: 13. The germline V gene has CDR1 SGHVS and CDR2 FQNEAQ. The CDR3 protein is CASSSRGQQVLNYGYTF. In nucleotides, the CDR3 is TGTGCCAGCAGCTCGAGGGGACAGCAAGTTTTAAACTATGGCTACACCTTC.

J is TRBJ1-2 and V is TRBV2, with a tentative D call TRBD1 (5 bases). Looked up from germline, CDR1 is SNHLY and CDR2 is FYNNEI. Trimming pared 0 bases from V and 8 bases from J, leaving 10 bases between. The CDR3 contains 13 residues. In DNA, the CDR3 is TGTGCCAGCAGTGAAGCGCTGGGGGGGGGCTACACCTTC. Translating it yields CASSEALGGGYTF.

This chain connects TRBV28 to TRBJ1-1, with a weak D call TRBD1 (6 bases). This CDR3 is 17 amino acids long. V gave up 5 bases and J gave up 4 bases, with 23 bases separating them. Germline-derived CDR1 and CDR2 are MDHEN and SYDVKM. CDR3 bases: TGTGCCAGCAGTCTGAGGACAGTAGCAGGCGGAAGCACTGAAGCTTTCTTT. This codes for CASSLRTVAGGSTEAFF.